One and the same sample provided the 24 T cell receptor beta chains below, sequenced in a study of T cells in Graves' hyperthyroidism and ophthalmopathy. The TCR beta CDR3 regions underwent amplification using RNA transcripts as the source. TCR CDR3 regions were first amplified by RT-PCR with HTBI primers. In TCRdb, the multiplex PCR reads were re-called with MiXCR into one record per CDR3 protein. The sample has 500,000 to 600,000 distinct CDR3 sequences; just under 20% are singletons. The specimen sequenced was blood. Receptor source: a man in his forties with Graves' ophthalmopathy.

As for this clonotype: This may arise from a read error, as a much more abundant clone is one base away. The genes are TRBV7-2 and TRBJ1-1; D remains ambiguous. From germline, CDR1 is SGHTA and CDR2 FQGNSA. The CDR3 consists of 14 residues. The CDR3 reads CASTRLGLNTETFF. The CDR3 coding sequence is TGTGCCAGCACCCGACTAGGATTGAACACTGAAACTTTCTTT.

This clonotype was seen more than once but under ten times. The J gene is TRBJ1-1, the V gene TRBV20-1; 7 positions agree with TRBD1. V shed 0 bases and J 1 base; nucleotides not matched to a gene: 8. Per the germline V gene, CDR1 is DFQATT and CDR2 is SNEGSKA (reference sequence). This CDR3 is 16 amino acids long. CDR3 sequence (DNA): TGCAGTGCTAGAGATCTTGACAGGGACGCGAACACTGAAGCTTTCTTT. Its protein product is CSARDLDRDANTEAFF.

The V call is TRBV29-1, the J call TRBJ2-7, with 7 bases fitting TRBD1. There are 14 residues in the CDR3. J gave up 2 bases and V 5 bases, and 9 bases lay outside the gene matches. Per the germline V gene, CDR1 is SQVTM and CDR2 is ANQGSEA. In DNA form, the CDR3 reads TGCAGCGTTCAACCGACAGGGTCCCCCTACGAGCAGTACTTC. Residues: CSVQPTGSPYEQYF.

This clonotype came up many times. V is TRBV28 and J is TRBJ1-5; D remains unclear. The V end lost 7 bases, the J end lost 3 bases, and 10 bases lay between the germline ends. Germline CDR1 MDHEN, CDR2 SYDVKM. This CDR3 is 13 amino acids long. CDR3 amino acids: CASKGGYNQPQHF. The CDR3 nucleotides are TGTGCCAGCAAAGGCGGATACAATCAGCCCCAGCATTTT.

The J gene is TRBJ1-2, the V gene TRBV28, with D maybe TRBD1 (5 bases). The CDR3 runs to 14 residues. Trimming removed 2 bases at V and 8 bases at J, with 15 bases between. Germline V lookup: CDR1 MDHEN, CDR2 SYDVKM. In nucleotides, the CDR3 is TGTGCCAGCAGTTTAAGGGGCTGGGGACGGGGCTACACCTTC. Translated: CASSLRGWGRGYTF.

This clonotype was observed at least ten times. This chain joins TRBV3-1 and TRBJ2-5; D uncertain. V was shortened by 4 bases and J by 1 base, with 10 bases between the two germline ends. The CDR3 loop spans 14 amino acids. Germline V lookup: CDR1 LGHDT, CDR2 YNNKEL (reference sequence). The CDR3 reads CASSPRWGQETQYF. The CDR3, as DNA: TGTGCCAGCAGCCCAAGATGGGGCCAAGAGACCCAGTACTTC.

CDR3 coding DNA: TGTGCCAGCAGCCCCTTGGCCAGGGGTGGCGAGCAGTACTTC. Translation gives CASSPLARGGEQYF. The chain employs TRBV7-6 and TRBJ2-7; D possibly corresponds to TRBD1 (6 bases). Germline-derived CDR1 and CDR2 are SGHVS and FNYEAQ. The CDR3 sequence is 14 residues long. V lost 5 bases and J lost 6, with 17 bases in between.

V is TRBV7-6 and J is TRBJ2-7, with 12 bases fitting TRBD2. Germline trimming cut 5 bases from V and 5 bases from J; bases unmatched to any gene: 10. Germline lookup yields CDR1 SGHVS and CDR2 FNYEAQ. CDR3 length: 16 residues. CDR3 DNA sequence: TGTGCCAGCAGCCTCAACCCTAGCGGGGGGGCCCACGAGCAGTACTTC. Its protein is CASSLNPSGGAHEQYF.

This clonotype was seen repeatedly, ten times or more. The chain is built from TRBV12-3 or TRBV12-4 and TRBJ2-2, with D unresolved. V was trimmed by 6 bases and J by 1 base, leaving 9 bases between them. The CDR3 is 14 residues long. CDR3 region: CASRVWKNTGELFF. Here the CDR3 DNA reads TGTGCCAGCAGGGTCTGGAAGAACACCGGGGAGCTGTTTTTT.

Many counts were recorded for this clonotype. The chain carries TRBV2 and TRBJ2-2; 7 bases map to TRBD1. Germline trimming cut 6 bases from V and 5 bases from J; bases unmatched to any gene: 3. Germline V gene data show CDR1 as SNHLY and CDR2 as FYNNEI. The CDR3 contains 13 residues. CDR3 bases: TGTGCCAGCAGAACAGGGGAGACCGGGGAGCTGTTTTTT. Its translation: CASRTGETGELFF.

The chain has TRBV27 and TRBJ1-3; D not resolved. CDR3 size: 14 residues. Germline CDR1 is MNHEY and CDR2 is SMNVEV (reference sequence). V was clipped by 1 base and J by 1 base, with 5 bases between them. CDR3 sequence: CASSLFGSGNTIYF. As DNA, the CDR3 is TGTGCCAGCAGTTTATTTGGGTCTGGAAACACCATATATTTT.

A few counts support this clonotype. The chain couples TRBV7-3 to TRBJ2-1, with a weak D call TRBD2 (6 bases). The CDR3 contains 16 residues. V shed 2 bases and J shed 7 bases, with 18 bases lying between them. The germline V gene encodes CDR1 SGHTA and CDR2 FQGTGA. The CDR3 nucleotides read TGTGCCAGCAGCTTACGCGTTTCCGGGGGTAGGAATGAGCAGTTCTTC. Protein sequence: CASSLRVSGGRNEQFF.

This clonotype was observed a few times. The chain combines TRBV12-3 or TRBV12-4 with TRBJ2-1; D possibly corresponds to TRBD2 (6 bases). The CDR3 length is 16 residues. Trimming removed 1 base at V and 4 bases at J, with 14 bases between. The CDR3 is CASSLGDLGVYNEQFF. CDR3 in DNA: TGTGCCAGCAGTTTAGGGGACTTGGGCGTTTACAATGAGCAGTTCTTC.

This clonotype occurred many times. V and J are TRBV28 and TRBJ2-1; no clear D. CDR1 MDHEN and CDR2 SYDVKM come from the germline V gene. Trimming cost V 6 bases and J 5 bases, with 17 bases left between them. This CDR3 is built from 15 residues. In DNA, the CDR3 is TGTGCCAGCAGCTCAGAAATCGGCCGAAACAATGAGCAGTTCTTC. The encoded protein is CASSSEIGRNNEQFF.

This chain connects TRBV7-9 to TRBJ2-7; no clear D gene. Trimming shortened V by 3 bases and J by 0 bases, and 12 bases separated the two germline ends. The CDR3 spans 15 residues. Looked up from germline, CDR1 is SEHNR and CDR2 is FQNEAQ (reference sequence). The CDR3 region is CASSLNDGSSYEQYF. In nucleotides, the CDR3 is TGTGCCAGCAGCTTGAACGACGGTAGCTCCTACGAGCAGTACTTC.

The chain's CDR3 is CASRVGASNTEAFF. CDR3 DNA: TGTGCCAGCCGTGTGGGGGCTTCGAACACTGAAGCTTTCTTT. This chain uses TRBV27 with TRBJ1-1; tentative D call: TRBD1 (6 bases). Per the germline V gene, CDR1 is MNHEY and CDR2 is SMNVEV (reference sequence). The CDR3 is made up of 14 amino acids. V lost 8 bases and J lost 1, with 14 bases in between.

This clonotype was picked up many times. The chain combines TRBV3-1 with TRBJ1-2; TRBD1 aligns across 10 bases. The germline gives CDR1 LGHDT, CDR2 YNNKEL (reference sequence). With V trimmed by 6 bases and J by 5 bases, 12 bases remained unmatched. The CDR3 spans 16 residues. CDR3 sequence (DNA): TGTGCCAGCAGTCAGCGCATGGGGACAGGGGCTTATGGCTACACCTTC. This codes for CASSQRMGTGAYGYTF.

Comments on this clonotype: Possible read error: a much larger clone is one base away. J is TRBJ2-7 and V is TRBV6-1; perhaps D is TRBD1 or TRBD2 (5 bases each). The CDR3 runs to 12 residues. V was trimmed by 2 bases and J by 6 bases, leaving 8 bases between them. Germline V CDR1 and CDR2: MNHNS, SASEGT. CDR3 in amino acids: CASSEWGSEQYF. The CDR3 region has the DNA TGTGCCAGCAGTGAATGGGGGAGCGAGCAGTACTTC.

Written as DNA, the CDR3 is TGTGCCAGCACCGGGGAGGGGGGTAACCAGCCCCAGCATTTT. This encodes CASTGEGGNQPQHF. This chain links TRBV2 with TRBJ1-5; D perhaps matches TRBD1 (6 bases). This CDR3 spans 14 amino acids. The V end was cut by 7 bases, the J end by 7 bases, with 17 bases between. Germline V gene lookup returns CDR1 SNHLY and CDR2 FYNNEI.

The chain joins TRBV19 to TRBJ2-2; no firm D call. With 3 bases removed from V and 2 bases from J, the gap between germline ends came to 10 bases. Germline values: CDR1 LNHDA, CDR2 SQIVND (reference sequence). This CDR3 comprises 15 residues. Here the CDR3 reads CASSIIDSNTGELFF. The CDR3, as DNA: TGTGCCAGTAGTATCATCGACTCTAACACCGGGGAGCTGTTTTTT.

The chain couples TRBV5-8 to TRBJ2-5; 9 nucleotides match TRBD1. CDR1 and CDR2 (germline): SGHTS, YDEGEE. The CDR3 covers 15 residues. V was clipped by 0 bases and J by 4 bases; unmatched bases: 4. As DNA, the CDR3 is TGTGCCAGCAGCTTGGGGGACAGGGTGAGAGAGACCCAGTACTTC. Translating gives CASSLGDRVRETQYF.

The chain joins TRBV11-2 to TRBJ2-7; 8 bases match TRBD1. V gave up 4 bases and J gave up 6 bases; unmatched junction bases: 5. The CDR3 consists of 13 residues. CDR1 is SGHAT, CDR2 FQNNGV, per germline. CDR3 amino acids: CASSSRGRREQYF. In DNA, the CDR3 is TGTGCCAGCAGCTCCAGGGGGCGCCGCGAGCAGTACTTC.

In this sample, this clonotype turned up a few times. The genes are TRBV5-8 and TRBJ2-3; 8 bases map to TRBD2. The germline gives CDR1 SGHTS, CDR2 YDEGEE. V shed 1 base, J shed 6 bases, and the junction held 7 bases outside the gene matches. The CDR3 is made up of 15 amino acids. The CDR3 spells CASSLYGGAQDTQYF. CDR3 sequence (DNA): TGTGCCAGCAGCTTGTACGGGGGGGCCCAGGATACGCAGTATTTT. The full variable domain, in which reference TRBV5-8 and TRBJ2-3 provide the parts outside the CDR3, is EAGVTQSPTHLIKTRGQQATLRCSPISGHTSVYWYQQALGLGLQFLLWYDEGEERNRGNFPPRFSGRQFPNYSSELNVNALELEDSALYLCASSLYGGAQDTQYFGPGTRLTVL.

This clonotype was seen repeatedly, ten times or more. This chain's CDR3 is CASSSTGQGEQYF. The CDR3, as DNA: TGTGCCAGCAGCTCAACAGGGCAGGGCGAGCAGTACTTC. This chain uses TRBV6-1 with TRBJ2-7; the D gene is possibly TRBD1 (6 bases). This CDR3 comprises 13 residues. V was cut by 6 bases and J by 6 bases, with 15 bases left in between. Germline V lookup: CDR1 MNHNS, CDR2 SASEGT.